The 20 T cell receptor beta chains in this list originate from one sample, sequenced in a study of T cells in localized non-small cell lung cancer. Using immunoSEQ multiplex PCR, the repertoire was profiled, and TCRdb retains in-frame clones only, with some absent. Of about 25,000 clones listed, about 88% were seen once; the top ten hold roughly 15%. Sequenced material: peripheral blood, taken before any cancer treatment. These receptors came from a female donor of 60 years or more with stage I lung adenocarcinoma.

This chain links TRBV15 with TRBJ1-2; D is uncertain. Trimming shortened V by 1 base and J by 3 bases, and 12 bases separated the two germline ends. Germline V CDR1 and CDR2: LNHNV, YYDKDF (reference sequence). The CDR3 totals 15 residues. The CDR3 region is CATSRVQGFDYGYTF. CDR3 nucleotides: TGTGCCACCAGCAGAGTTCAAGGATTTGACTATGGCTACACCTTC.

This clone was counted only a few times. This chain uses TRBV18 with TRBJ1-5; TRBD1 might be the D (6 bases). From germline, CDR1 is KGHSH and CDR2 LQKENI. Between the trimmed V and J ends, which lost 6 bases and 4 bases, there was a span of 10 bases. The CDR3 is 13 amino acids. The CDR3 bases are TGTGCCAGCTCCGGACAGTCGAATCAGCCCCAGCATTTT. Its protein product is CASSGQSNQPQHF. Variable domain in full (rest from reference TRBV18 and TRBJ1-5): NAGVMQNPRHLVRRRGQEARLRCSPMKGHSHVYWYRQLPEEGLKFMVYLQKENIIDESGMPKERFSAEFPKEGPSILRIQQVVRGDSAAYFCASSGQSNQPQHFGDGTRLSIL.

The rearrangement links TRBV5-1 to TRBJ1-1; D may be TRBD1 (6 bases). Deletions cut 3 bases from V and 0 bases from J, with 9 bases between. The V gene's germline CDR1 is SGHRS and CDR2 YFSETQ. The CDR3 contains 14 residues. For the CDR3, the DNA is TGCGCCAGCAGCTCGGACAGCATGAACACTGAAGCTTTCTTT. Encoded protein: CASSSDSMNTEAFF.

V is TRBV27 and J is TRBJ2-7; 7 positions match TRBD2. Trimming cost V 4 bases and J 3 bases; bases outside gene matches: 3. This CDR3 region has 13 residues. Looked up from germline, CDR1 is MNHEY and CDR2 is SMNVEV (reference sequence). CDR3 in amino acids: CASSWASGYEQYF. DNA of the CDR3: TGTGCCAGCAGTTGGGCTAGCGGCTACGAGCAGTACTTC.

This chain links TRBV2 with TRBJ2-1; D assignment may be TRBD1 or TRBD2 (5 bases each). V gave up 4 bases and J gave up 9 bases, with 19 bases separating them. CDR3 length: 15 amino acids. The V gene's germline CDR1 is SNHLY and CDR2 FYNNEI. The CDR3 loop is CASSGGTEVIGEQFF. For the CDR3, the DNA is TGTGCCAGCAGTGGGGGGACGGAGGTTATAGGTGAGCAGTTCTTC.

The chain combines TRBV4-2 with TRBJ1-4; TRBD1 matches at 12 bases. With 2 bases clipped from V and 7 bases from J, the junction kept 8 bases outside the gene matches. Germline values: CDR1 LGHNA, CDR2 YNFKEQ. The CDR3 loop spans 17 amino acids. Here the CDR3 DNA reads TGTGCCAGCAGCCAAACGCCGGGACAGGGGGCGGGTGAAAAACTGTTTTTT. Translation: CASSQTPGQGAGEKLFF.

The chain carries TRBV21-1 and TRBJ2-1; the table names TRBD1, a call not compared with the DNA. TRBV21-1 is described as a pseudogene. There are 15 residues in the CDR3. Here the CDR3 DNA reads TGTGCCAGCAGCACCCGACAGGGGGCACTCGATGAGCAGTTCTTC. Its translation: CASSTRQGALDEQFF.

CDR3 nucleotide sequence: TGTGCCAGCAGCCAAGTGGTGGGATCTGGGGCCAACGTCCTGACTTTC. Protein sequence: CASSQVVGSGANVLTF. The chain recombines TRBV14 with TRBJ2-6; D gene uncertain. This CDR3 comprises 16 residues. In germline, CDR1 is SGHDN, CDR2 FVKESK. With 1 base removed from V and 1 base from J, the gap between germline ends came to 8 bases.

About this clone itself: At one end, the junction sequence differs from germline, possibly due to a read error. This sequence joins TRBV7-7 and TRBJ2-1; 14 bases line up with TRBD2. The CDR3 is made up of 17 amino acids. Germline values: CDR1 SSHAT, CDR2 FNYEAQ (reference sequence). The CDR3 is CASSLARTSGRHNEQFF. The CDR3 bases are TGTGCTAGCAGCTTAGCCCGGACTAGCGGGAGGCACAATGAGCAGTTCTTC. The whole variable domain, filled in from reference TRBV7-7 and TRBJ2-1, reads GAGVSQSPRYKVTKRGQDVTLRCDPISSHATLYWYQQALGQGPEFLTYFNYEAQPDKSGLPSDRFSAERPEGSISTLTIQRTEQRDSAMYRCASSLARTSGRHNEQFFGPGTRLTVL.

V is TRBV4-2 and J is TRBJ1-5, with unresolved D. The CDR3 runs to 13 residues. The germline CDR1 and CDR2 sequences are LGHNA and YNFKEQ. Trimming cost V 2 bases and J 5 bases, with 7 bases left between them. The DNA for the CDR3 is TGTGCCAGCAGCCAAAGAGACGATCAGCCCCAGCATTTT. Its translation is CASSQRDDQPQHF.

This clone was recorded only once. CDR3 in DNA: TGTGCCTGGAGTGACGGGTTCGCTGAAGCTTTCTTT. It codes for CAWSDGFAEAFF. The genes are TRBV30 and TRBJ1-1, with D unclear. Trimming left V 1 base short and J 6 bases short, with 9 bases between. The germline V gene encodes CDR1 GTSNPN and CDR2 SVGIG (reference sequence). The CDR3 runs to 12 residues.

For the CDR3, the DNA is TGTGCCAGCAGTGAACAGGAGGGGAGGGGGACTGAAGCTTTCTTT. Residues: CASSEQEGRGTEAFF. The chain uses TRBV6-1 and TRBJ1-1, with D possibly TRBD1 on 6 matching bases. The V gene's germline CDR1 is MNHNS and CDR2 SASEGT. Between the trimmed V and J ends, which lost 2 bases and 5 bases, there was a span of 15 bases. The CDR3 consists of 15 residues.

The chain is built from TRBV15 and TRBJ1-4, with TRBD1 matching over 9 bases. There are 16 residues in the CDR3. Germline V lookup: CDR1 LNHNV, CDR2 YYDKDF (reference sequence). J gave up 10 bases and V 1 base, and 10 bases lay outside the gene matches. The CDR3 loop is CATSRGEGTGNRKLFF. The DNA of the CDR3 is TGTGCCACCAGCAGAGGTGAAGGGACAGGGAATAGAAAACTGTTTTTT.

The rearrangement links TRBV27 to TRBJ2-5; TRBD1 might be the D (6 bases). Trimming shortened V by 6 bases and J by 5 bases, and 19 bases separated the two germline ends. This CDR3 has 15 residues. Germline V CDR1 and CDR2: MNHEY, SMNVEV (reference sequence). CDR3 DNA sequence: TGTGCCAGCAGGCGCCAGGGGAATGTTAGGGAGACCCAGTACTTC. It specifies CASRRQGNVRETQYF.

The genes are TRBV25-1 and TRBJ2-2, with 7 bases matching TRBD1. CDR1 is MGHDK, CDR2 SYGVNS, per germline. There are 16 residues in the CDR3. Losses at the gene ends were 3 bases for V and 2 bases for J; bases not matched to a gene: 6. CDR3 coding DNA: TGTGCCAGCAGTGATAGACAGGGCCCAAACACCGGGGAGCTGTTTTTT. It is translated as CASSDRQGPNTGELFF.

V is TRBV5-1 and J is TRBJ2-7; TRBD1 matches at 10 bases. The V gene's germline CDR1 is SGHRS and CDR2 YFSETQ. The CDR3 consists of 15 residues. The junction had 5 bases not matched to a gene; V was cut back by 4 bases and J by 1 base. In DNA, the CDR3 is TGCGCCAGCAGCCCAGACAGGGGGCTGTCCTACGAGCAGTACTTC. Translated, it gives CASSPDRGLSYEQYF.

V is TRBV2 and J is TRBJ1-1; D is ambiguous. Germline values: CDR1 SNHLY, CDR2 FYNNEI. Trimming cost V 7 bases and J 4 bases, with 16 bases left between them. The CDR3 runs 14 residues. This chain's CDR3 is CASMRVRSGTEAFF. The CDR3 bases are TGTGCCAGCATGAGGGTCAGGAGTGGCACTGAAGCTTTCTTT.

This chain links TRBV13 with TRBJ2-5; 7 positions agree with TRBD1. Trimming at V came to 2 bases and at J to 5 bases, leaving 2 bases not matched to a gene. The germline V gene encodes CDR1 PRHDT and CDR2 FYEKMQ (reference sequence). The CDR3 loop spans 13 amino acids. Here the CDR3 reads CASSLTTGETQYF. The CDR3 DNA reads as TGTGCCAGCAGCTTAACGACAGGGGAGACCCAGTACTTC.

The gene calls are TRBV7-9 and TRBJ1-5; TRBD1 matches at 8 bases. Trimming cost V 6 bases and J 7 bases; bases outside gene matches: 8. The CDR3 has 14 amino acids. CDR1 is SEHNR and CDR2 is FQNEAQ in the germline V gene (reference sequence). The CDR3 reads CASRSDREGQPQHF. The DNA of the CDR3 is TGTGCCAGCAGATCGGACAGGGAAGGGCAGCCCCAGCATTTT.

The V call is TRBV5-1, the J call TRBJ1-1; weak D call: TRBD1 (6 bases). This CDR3 has 12 residues. The germline gives CDR1 SGHRS, CDR2 YFSETQ. V was shortened by 3 bases and J by 11 bases, with 14 bases between the two germline ends. DNA for the CDR3: TGCGCCAGCAGCTCGGGCATGGGGGCCGCTTTCTTT. It specifies CASSSGMGAAFF.